The rows below give T cell receptor beta chains drawn from one sample of a study of blood T cell dynamics during melanoma immunotherapy. This table comes from immunoSEQ multiplex PCR, and its TCRdb copy is limited to in-frame clones, with some not included. The sample lists around 12,000 clones; approximately 89% were seen once. The sequences come from effector memory CD8+ T cells from blood, collected from a patient treated with checkpoint blockade. Receptors were obtained from a human donor with melanoma. CDR3s leave out the opening cysteine and the closing phenylalanine or tryptophan.

V gene: TRBV10-2
J gene: TRBJ2-3
CDR3 protein: ASSERIPGSGGSTDTQY

V gene: TRBV19
J gene: TRBJ1-1
CDR3 protein: ASSIDPDALDTEAF

V gene: TRBV10-1
J gene: TRBJ1-1
CDR3 protein: APPRSAF

V gene: TRBV4-1
J gene: TRBJ2-1
CDR3 protein: ASSHRLAGRLHLDNEQF

V gene: TRBV4-1
J gene: TRBJ2-1
CDR3 protein: ASSQWVRGTTFGNEQF

V gene: TRBV4-1
J gene: TRBJ1-1
CDR3 protein: ASSQASESF

V gene: TRBV28
J gene: TRBJ2-2
CDR3 protein: ASSSPRADRGPGELF

V gene: TRBV5-4
J gene: TRBJ1-5
CDR3 protein: ASSRGGSNQPQH

V gene: TRBV6-1
J gene: TRBJ2-7
CDR3 protein: ASSEAPAVTGTYEQY

V gene: TRBV6-5
J gene: TRBJ2-1
CDR3 protein: ASNPQGQGANEQF

V gene: TRBV6-1
J gene: TRBJ2-1
CDR3 protein: ASSDVVGGGNEQF

V gene: TRBV27
J gene: TRBJ2-7
CDR3 protein: ASSLSRGRDRVDEQY

V gene: TRBV27
J gene: TRBJ2-4
CDR3 protein: ASSLRGAKNIQY

V gene: TRBV5-6
J gene: TRBJ2-1
CDR3 protein: ASSLVGAGLVGSYNEQF

V gene: TRBV7-2
J gene: TRBJ2-7
CDR3 protein: ASSFTGTGVEQY

V gene: TRBV7-2
J gene: TRBJ2-1
CDR3 protein: ASSLPQGTSSEQF

V gene: TRBV27
J gene: TRBJ1-4
CDR3 protein: ASTISGVLNEKLF

V gene: TRBV11-2
J gene: TRBJ2-7
CDR3 protein: ASSSGQGWEEQY

V gene: TRBV27
J gene: TRBJ2-7
CDR3 protein: ASSPMTGLVYEQY

V gene: TRBV13
J gene: TRBJ2-5
CDR3 protein: ASSLVRLAGGETQY

V gene: TRBV5-8
J gene: TRBJ1-1
CDR3 protein: ASSLGNPTEAF

V gene: TRBV28
J gene: TRBJ2-2
CDR3 protein: ASSFRAGTGELF

V gene: TRBV10-3
J gene: TRBJ1-2
CDR3 protein: AISDVGAGGYT

V gene: TRBV5-1
J gene: TRBJ2-4
CDR3 protein: ASNSGQGLAKNIQY

V gene: TRBV10-3
J gene: TRBJ1-1
CDR3 protein: AISEIGNTEAF

V gene: TRBV5-1
J gene: TRBJ1-1
CDR3 protein: ASSPLDGSNTEAF

V gene: TRBV19
J gene: TRBJ2-7
CDR3 protein: ASSIGTGAYEQY

V gene: TRBV23-1
J gene: TRBJ2-3
CDR3 protein: VSWASGQSTDTQY

V gene: TRBV27
J gene: TRBJ1-1
CDR3 protein: ASSLSGALGTEAF

V gene: TRBV10-1
J gene: TRBJ2-3
CDR3 protein: ASSDGAPSTDTQY

V gene: TRBV12-5
J gene: TRBJ1-2
CDR3 protein: ASGLQGQGAVRDYGYT

V gene: TRBV16
J gene: TRBJ1-2
CDR3 protein: ASSQFPSGQGAGYGYT

V gene: TRBV9
J gene: -
CDR3 protein: ASSPSRQVSYEQY

V gene: TRBV19
J gene: TRBJ2-1
CDR3 protein: ASSIVQGGNNEQF

V gene: TRBV11-2
J gene: TRBJ2-1
CDR3 protein: ASLLYGNEQF

V gene: TRBV6-6
J gene: TRBJ1-1
CDR3 protein: ASSLQIGSTEAF

V gene: TRBV28
J gene: TRBJ2-7
CDR3 protein: ASSFRGRRTYEQY

V gene: TRBV28
J gene: TRBJ1-1
CDR3 protein: ASSLWSNTEAF

V gene: TRBV27
J gene: -
CDR3 protein: ASSDRGPYEQY

V gene: TRBV9
J gene: TRBJ2-2
CDR3 protein: ASSAEAGELF

V gene: TRBV29-1
J gene: TRBJ2-7
CDR3 protein: SVAAGGTGYEQY

V gene: TRBV19
J gene: TRBJ1-1
CDR3 protein: ASSNGQVGEAF

V gene: TRBV7-6
J gene: TRBJ2-1
CDR3 protein: ASSPHISGTGGNEQF

V gene: TRBV30
J gene: TRBJ1-2
CDR3 protein: AWSGGTGEGYT

V gene: TRBV4-1
J gene: TRBJ2-7
CDR3 protein: ASSQASLGQGFHEQY

V gene: TRBV5-1
J gene: TRBJ2-1
CDR3 protein: ASSFPREALYNEQF

V gene: TRBV15
J gene: TRBJ2-1
CDR3 protein: ATSGLARGEQF

V gene: TRBV6-1
J gene: TRBJ2-7
CDR3 protein: ASSGVFYEQY

V gene: TRBV6-6
J gene: TRBJ1-5
CDR3 protein: ASSYSRISNQPQH

V gene: TRBV28
J gene: TRBJ2-5
CDR3 protein: ASQEVGETQY

V gene: TRBV19
J gene: TRBJ2-1
CDR3 protein: ASSIGTSGSGEQF

V gene: TRBV6-5
J gene: TRBJ2-5
CDR3 protein: ASSYRDQETQY

V gene: TRBV4-1
J gene: -
CDR3 protein: ASSQDRSYEQY